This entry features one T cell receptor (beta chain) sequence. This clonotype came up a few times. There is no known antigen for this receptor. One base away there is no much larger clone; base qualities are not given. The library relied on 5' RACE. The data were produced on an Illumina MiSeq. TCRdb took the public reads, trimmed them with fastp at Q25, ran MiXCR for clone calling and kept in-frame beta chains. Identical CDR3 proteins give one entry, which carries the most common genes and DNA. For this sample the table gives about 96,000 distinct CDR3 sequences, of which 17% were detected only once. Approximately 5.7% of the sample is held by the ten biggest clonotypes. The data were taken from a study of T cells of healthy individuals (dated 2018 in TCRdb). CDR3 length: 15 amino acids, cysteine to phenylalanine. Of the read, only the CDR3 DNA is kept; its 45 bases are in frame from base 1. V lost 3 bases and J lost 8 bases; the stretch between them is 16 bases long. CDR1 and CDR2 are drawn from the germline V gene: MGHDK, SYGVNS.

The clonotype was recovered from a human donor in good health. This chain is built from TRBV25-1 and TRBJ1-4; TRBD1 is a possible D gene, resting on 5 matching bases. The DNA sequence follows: TGTGCCAGCAGTGAGGGAGACCCAGGGAGGGAAAAACTGTTTTTT. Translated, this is CASSEGDPGREKLFF.